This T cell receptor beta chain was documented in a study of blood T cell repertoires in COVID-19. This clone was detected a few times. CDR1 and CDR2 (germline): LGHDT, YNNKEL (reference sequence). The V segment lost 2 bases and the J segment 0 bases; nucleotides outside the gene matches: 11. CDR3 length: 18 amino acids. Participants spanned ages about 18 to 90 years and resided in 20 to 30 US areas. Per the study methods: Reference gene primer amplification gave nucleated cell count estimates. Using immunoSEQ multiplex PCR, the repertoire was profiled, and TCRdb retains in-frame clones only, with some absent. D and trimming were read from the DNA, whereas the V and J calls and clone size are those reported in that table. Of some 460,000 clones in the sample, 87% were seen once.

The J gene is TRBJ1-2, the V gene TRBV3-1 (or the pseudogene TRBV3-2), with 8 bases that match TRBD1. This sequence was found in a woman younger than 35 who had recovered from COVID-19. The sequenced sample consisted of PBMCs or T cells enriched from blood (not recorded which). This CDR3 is CASSQSRPTGGTNYGYTF. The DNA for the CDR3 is TGTGCCAGCAGCCAAAGCCGACCCACAGGGGGGACTAACTATGGCTACACCTTC.